Each of the 23 T cell receptor beta chains below was sequenced from the same sample in a study of shared clonotypes between healthy human individuals. Profiling relied on immunoSEQ multiplex PCR, and the TCRdb table lists in-frame clones only, not all of them. Altogether roughly 680,000 clones are present, roughly 72% being singletons, with the ten largest covering around 1.7%. The sequencing sample was made of memory CD4+ T cells sorted from blood. Described subset: CD45RA-negative fraction. The receptor set was obtained from a woman between 25 and 40 years old in good health.

The CDR3 coding sequence is TGTGCCAGCGTCCTTAACCCAGGGGGCTATGGCTACACCTTC. It encodes CASVLNPGGYGYTF. J is TRBJ1-2 and V is TRBV19; 7 bases are a match to TRBD1. This CDR3 has 14 amino acids. Per the germline V gene, CDR1 is LNHDA and CDR2 is SQIVND (reference sequence). V lost 9 bases, J lost 4 bases, and 11 bases stayed unmatched. Supplemented by reference TRBV19 and TRBJ1-2, the full variable domain reads DGGITQSPKYLFRKEGQNVTLSCEQNLNHDAMYWYRQDPGQGLRLIYYSQIVNDFQKGDIAEGYSVSREKKESFPLTVTSAQKNPTAFYLCASVLNPGGYGYTFGSGTRLTVV.

The chain is built from TRBV11-2 and TRBJ1-1, with D unresolved. CDR3 length equals 13 residues. Between the trimmed V and J ends, which lost 4 bases and 6 bases, there was a span of 12 bases. Germline CDR1 SGHAT, CDR2 FQNNGV. Here the CDR3 reads CASSSRTGPEAFF. The CDR3 DNA is TGTGCCAGCAGCTCAAGGACGGGCCCTGAAGCTTTCTTT. Full variable domain (missing parts from reference TRBV11-2 and TRBJ1-1): EAGVAQSPRYKIIEKRQSVAFWCNPISGHATLYWYQQILGQGPKLLIQFQNNGVVDDSQLPKDRFSAERLKGVDSTLKIQPAKLEDSAVYLCASSSRTGPEAFFGQGTRLTVV.

This chain joins TRBV7-6 and TRBJ2-1; TRBD2 aligns across 9 bases. This CDR3 spans 15 amino acids. Germline V gene sequence: CDR1 SGHVS, CDR2 FNYEAQ. J was trimmed by 3 bases and V by 5 bases; bases with no gene match: 5. In DNA, the CDR3 is TGTGCCAGCAGCCCATCTAGCGGGAACTACAATGAGCAGTTCTTC. It specifies CASSPSSGNYNEQFF.

This chain connects TRBV27 to TRBJ2-7, with D unclear. The CDR3 sequence is 15 residues long. V was shortened by 2 bases and J by 5 bases, with 16 bases between the two germline ends. Germline assignment: CDR1 MNHEY and CDR2 SMNVEV (reference sequence). The CDR3 sequence is CASSLIRTGSHEQYF. The CDR3 coding sequence is TGTGCCAGCAGTTTAATTCGTACTGGGTCCCACGAGCAGTACTTC.

The chain links TRBV6-1 to TRBJ2-2, with D possibly being TRBD1 (6 bases). The germline gives CDR1 MNHNS, CDR2 SASEGT. The V gene lost 8 bases and the J gene lost 2 bases, with 9 bases spanning the gap. The CDR3 extends over 13 amino acids. The CDR3 sequence: CASPDRNTGELFF. CDR3 coding DNA: TGTGCCAGCCCGGACAGAAACACCGGGGAGCTGTTTTTT.

This clone was counted only a few times. The chain couples TRBV4-1 to TRBJ2-7; 8 nucleotides line up with TRBD1. Germline V gene sequence: CDR1 MGHRA, CDR2 YSYEKL. The CDR3 covers 15 residues. Unmatched junction bases numbered 8, after V lost 3 bases and J lost 4 bases. CDR3 residues: CASSHQGAQGYEQYF. In DNA form, the CDR3 reads TGCGCCAGCAGCCATCAGGGGGCGCAAGGGTACGAGCAGTACTTC.

V is TRBV7-8 and J is TRBJ2-7; possible D gene TRBD2, 6 bases. This CDR3 region has 16 residues. Per the germline V gene, CDR1 is SGHVS and CDR2 is FQNEAQ. V was trimmed by 1 base and J by 3 bases, leaving 16 bases between them. CDR3 region: CASSLGGGILHYEQYF. The CDR3 bases are TGTGCCAGCAGCTTAGGTGGCGGGATTCTGCACTACGAGCAGTACTTC.

J is TRBJ2-3 and V is TRBV28, with D possibly matching TRBD2 (6 bases). V was pared by 7 bases and J by 2 bases, with 13 bases between. The length of the CDR3 is 14 residues. Per germline, CDR1 MDHEN and CDR2 SYDVKM. CDR3 sequence (DNA): TGTGCCAGCAAGCAGTGGGACTTCACAGATACGCAGTATTTT. Its translation is CASKQWDFTDTQYF.

This clone was recorded at least ten times. The rearrangement uses TRBV29-1 and TRBJ2-5, with 10 bases that match TRBD2. The CDR3 is made up of 17 amino acids. CDR1 is SQVTM and CDR2 is ANQGSEA in the germline V gene. V shed 0 bases, J shed 2 bases, and the junction held 9 bases outside the gene matches. The CDR3 loop reads CSVEDSSGSLWQETQYF. CDR3 in DNA: TGCAGCGTTGAAGATTCTAGCGGGAGTCTATGGCAAGAGACCCAGTACTTC. Full variable domain (rest looked up from reference TRBV29-1 and TRBJ2-5): SAVISQKPSRDICQRGTSLTIQCQVDSQVTMMFWYRQQPGQSLTLIATANQGSEATYESGFVIDKFPISRPNLTFSTLTVSNMSPEDSSIYLCSVEDSSGSLWQETQYFGPGTRLLVL.

This chain links TRBV23-1 with TRBJ2-5; TRBD1 might be the D (5 bases). The DNA end favors TRBJ2-7, so the J call may be wrong. TRBV23-1 is an ORF for which the function is uncertain. The CDR3 has 17 residues. CDR3 sequence: CASSQSMPGRRRHEQYF. CDR3 sequence (DNA): TGCGCCAGCAGTCAATCGATGCCAGGGCGCAGGCGGCACGAGCAGTACTTC.

The rearrangement links TRBV19 to TRBJ2-7; TRBD2 matches 13 bases. The junction had 8 bases not matched to a gene; V was cut back by 10 bases and J by 8 bases. Looked up from germline, CDR1 is LNHDA and CDR2 is SQIVND (reference sequence). CDR3 size: 13 residues. Written as DNA, the CDR3 is TGTGCCACCCAAGGGACTAGCGGGAAGAAGCAGTACTTC. Protein product: CATQGTSGKKQYF.

J is TRBJ1-1 and V is TRBV28, with a weak D call TRBD1 (5 bases). Trimming pared 8 bases from V and 1 base from J, leaving 8 bases between. CDR3 size: 12 residues. Germline V gene sequence: CDR1 MDHEN, CDR2 SYDVKM. The CDR3 region is CASAGGNTEAFF. CDR3 bases: TGTGCCAGCGCCGGGGGGAACACTGAAGCTTTCTTT.

About this clone: This CDR3 is also generated by other DNA sequences in the sample. The chain couples TRBV2 to TRBJ2-7, with D unclear. V lost 5 bases and J lost 4, with 3 bases in between. The CDR3 runs to 10 residues. Germline CDR1 SNHLY, CDR2 FYNNEI. Here the CDR3 DNA reads TGTGCCAGCAGTCGATACGAGCAGTACTTC. It encodes CASSRYEQYF. Variable domain in full (rest from reference TRBV2 and TRBJ2-7): EPEVTQTPSHQVTQMGQEVILRCVPISNHLYFYWYRQILGQKVEFLVSFYNNEISEKSEIFDDQFSVERPDGSNFTLKIRSTKLEDSAMYFCASSRYEQYFGPGTRLTVT.

The V gene is TRBV30, the J gene TRBJ2-1, with TRBD2 identical over 7 bases. Germline assignment: CDR1 GTSNPN and CDR2 SVGIG (reference sequence). The ends lost 0 bases at V and 5 bases at J; junction bases unmatched: 4. The CDR3 is 14 residues long. The chain's CDR3 is CAWSVGTTHNEQFF. CDR3 coding DNA: TGTGCCTGGAGTGTCGGGACTACCCACAATGAGCAGTTCTTC.

This clone has more than one count but fewer than ten. The rearrangement joins TRBV7-8 to TRBJ1-2; D gene ambiguous. This CDR3 is built from 12 residues. In germline, CDR1 is SGHVS, CDR2 FQNEAQ. Trimming cost V 4 bases and J 7 bases, with 10 bases left between them. CDR3 sequence: CASSYYTSGYTF. CDR3 sequence (DNA): TGTGCCAGCAGCTACTACACGAGTGGCTACACCTTC.

This clone was observed a handful of times. This chain joins TRBV6-6 and TRBJ1-4; no firm D call. V was cut by 6 bases and J by 7 bases, with 15 bases left in between. This CDR3 is built from 14 residues. Per germline, CDR1 MNHNY and CDR2 SVGAGI (reference sequence). This CDR3 is CASRWEATGEKLFF. Here the CDR3 DNA reads TGTGCCAGCAGGTGGGAAGCAACCGGTGAAAAACTGTTTTTT.

This clone has more than one count but fewer than ten. The chain is built from TRBV10-2 and TRBJ2-2; D gene ambiguous. Germline-derived CDR1 and CDR2 are WSHSY and SAAADI. Between the trimmed V and J ends, which lost 4 bases and 0 bases, there was a span of 6 bases. The CDR3 is made up of 14 amino acids. The CDR3, as DNA: TGCGCCAGCAGTGGTCAGGCGAACACCGGGGAGCTGTTTTTT. Amino acid sequence: CASSGQANTGELFF.

The V and J genes are TRBV19 and TRBJ1-4; D might be TRBD1 (5 bases). From germline, CDR1 is LNHDA and CDR2 SQIVND (reference sequence). This CDR3 has 13 residues. V was pared by 5 bases and J by 5 bases, with 9 bases between. CDR3 protein: CASSLRGNEKLFF. CDR3 in DNA: TGTGCCAGTAGTCTACGGGGGAATGAAAAACTGTTTTTT.

A word on this clone: A much larger clonotype is one base distant, so this may be a read error. Other DNA sequences of this sample code for an identical CDR3. The chain joins TRBV6-5 to TRBJ1-1, with D hard to call. From germline, CDR1 is MNHEY and CDR2 SVGAGI. The CDR3 spans 13 residues. Trimming left V 0 bases short and J 0 bases short, with 2 bases between. The CDR3 sequence is CASSYSMNTEAFF. In DNA form, the CDR3 reads TGTGCCAGCAGTTACTCCATGAACACTGAAGCTTTCTTT.

The chain carries TRBV25-1 and TRBJ1-5, with D possibly matching TRBD1 (5 bases). V lost 1 base and J lost 6, with 10 bases in between. The CDR3 length is 14 residues. Germline V gene sequence: CDR1 MGHDK, CDR2 SYGVNS. The CDR3 region is CASSESGAGQPQHF. In DNA form, the CDR3 reads TGTGCCAGCAGTGAATCTGGGGCCGGTCAGCCCCAGCATTTT.

The chain carries TRBV4-1 and TRBJ2-5, with 11 bases that match TRBD2. Germline assignment: CDR1 MGHRA and CDR2 YSYEKL. The CDR3 spans 17 residues. Trimming took 1 base from V and 5 from J; bases not matched to a gene: 9. The CDR3 protein is CASSQGQTSGNRETQYF. CDR3 nucleotides: TGCGCCAGCAGCCAAGGCCAGACTAGCGGGAATCGGGAGACCCAGTACTTC.

This chain links TRBV10-1 with TRBJ1-1; the match to TRBD1 covers 7 bases. The CDR3 contains 13 residues. Germline V lookup: CDR1 WNHNN, CDR2 SYGVQD (reference sequence). The junction had 5 bases not matched to a gene; V was cut back by 10 bases and J by 0 bases. CDR3 region: CATAGGMNTEAFF. CDR3 coding DNA: TGCGCCACCGCAGGGGGTATGAACACTGAAGCTTTCTTT.

V is TRBV6-1 and J is TRBJ2-7; 8 bases match TRBD1. The ends lost 4 bases at V and 0 bases at J; junction bases unmatched: 8. The CDR3 loop spans 16 amino acids. Germline values: CDR1 MNHNS, CDR2 SASEGT. The CDR3 sequence is CASSAPRDRNSYEQYF. The CDR3 DNA is TGTGCCAGCAGTGCGCCCCGGGACAGGAACTCCTACGAGCAGTACTTC.